This T cell receptor (beta chain) emerged from a study of CD8 T cells in Susac syndrome. Study-level findings and limits: An acknowledgment was made by the study that its TCR sequencing and HLA analysis involved relatively few individuals.

As regards this clonotype: Antigen unknown.

Germline V gene lookup returns CDR1 DFQATT and CDR2 SNEGSKA (reference sequence). This CDR3 spans 13 amino acids. Trimming left V 5 bases short and J 0 bases short, with 10 bases between. 0.5 to 1 ug RNA was reverse transcribed with random hexamers. Coverage of TCR beta CDR3 amplification by immunoSEQ multiplex PCR extended to 54 Vbeta and 13 Jbeta. TCRdb re-called the immunoSEQ multiplex PCR reads through MiXCR, storing one row per CDR3 protein. The sample comprises approximately 79,000 distinct CDR3 sequences, roughly 92% of which are singletons, and 0.45% to 0.55% rests with the top ten. The rearrangement uses TRBV20-1 and TRBJ2-5; a possible D gene is TRBD1 (6 bases). The source is a human donor with Susac syndrome. Specimen: CD8+ T cells from PBMCs. The CDR3 coding sequence is TGCAGTGCTCGCGACAGGTACCAAGAGACCCAGTACTTC. As protein: CSARDRYQETQYF.